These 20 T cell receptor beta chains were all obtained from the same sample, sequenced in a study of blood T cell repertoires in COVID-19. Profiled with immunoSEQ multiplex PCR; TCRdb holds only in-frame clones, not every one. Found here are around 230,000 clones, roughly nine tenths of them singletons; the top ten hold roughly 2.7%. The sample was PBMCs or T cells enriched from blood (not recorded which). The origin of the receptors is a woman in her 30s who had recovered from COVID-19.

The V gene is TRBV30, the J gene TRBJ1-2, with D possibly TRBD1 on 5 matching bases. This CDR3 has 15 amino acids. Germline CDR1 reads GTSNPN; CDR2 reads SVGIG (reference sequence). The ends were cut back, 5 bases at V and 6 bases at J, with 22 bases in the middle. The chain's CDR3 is CAWFPRGEAYNGYTF. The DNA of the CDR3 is TGTGCCTGGTTCCCGCGGGGGGAGGCCTATAATGGCTACACCTTC.

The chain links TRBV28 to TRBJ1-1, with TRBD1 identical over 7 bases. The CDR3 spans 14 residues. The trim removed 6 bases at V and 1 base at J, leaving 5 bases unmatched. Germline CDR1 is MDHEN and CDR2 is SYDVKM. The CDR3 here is CASRATGTNTEAFF. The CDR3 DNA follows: TGTGCCAGCAGGGCGACAGGGACGAACACTGAAGCTTTCTTT.

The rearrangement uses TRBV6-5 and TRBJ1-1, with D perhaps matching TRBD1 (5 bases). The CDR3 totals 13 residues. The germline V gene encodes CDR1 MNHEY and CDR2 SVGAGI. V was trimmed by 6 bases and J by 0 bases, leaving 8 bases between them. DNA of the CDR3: TGTGCCAGCAGGATACAGGTGAACACTGAAGCTTTCTTT. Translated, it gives CASRIQVNTEAFF.

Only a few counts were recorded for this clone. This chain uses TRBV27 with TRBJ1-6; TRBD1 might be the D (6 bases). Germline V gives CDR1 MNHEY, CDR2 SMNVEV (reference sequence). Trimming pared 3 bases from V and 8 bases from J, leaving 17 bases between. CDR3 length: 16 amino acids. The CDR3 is CASSFRGYGYHSPLHF. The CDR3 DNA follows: TGTGCCAGCAGTTTCAGGGGTTATGGGTATCATTCACCCCTCCACTTT.

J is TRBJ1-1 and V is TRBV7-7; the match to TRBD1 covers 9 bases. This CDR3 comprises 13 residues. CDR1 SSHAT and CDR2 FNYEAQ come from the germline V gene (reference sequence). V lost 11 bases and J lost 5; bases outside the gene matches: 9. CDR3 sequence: CAVWDRARTEAFF. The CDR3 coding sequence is TGTGCCGTGTGGGACAGGGCGAGGACTGAAGCTTTCTTT.

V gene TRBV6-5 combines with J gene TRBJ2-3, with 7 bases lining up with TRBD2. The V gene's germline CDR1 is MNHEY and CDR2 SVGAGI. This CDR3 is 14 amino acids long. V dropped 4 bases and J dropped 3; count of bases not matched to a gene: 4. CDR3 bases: TGTGCCAGCAGTTTCCAGCGGGGTACAGATACGCAGTATTTT. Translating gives CASSFQRGTDTQYF.

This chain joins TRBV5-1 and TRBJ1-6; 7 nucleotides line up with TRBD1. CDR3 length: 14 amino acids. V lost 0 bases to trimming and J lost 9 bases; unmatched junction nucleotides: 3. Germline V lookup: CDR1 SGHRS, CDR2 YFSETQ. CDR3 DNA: TGCGCCAGCAGCTTGGGACAGGGTGGTTCACCCCTCCACTTT. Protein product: CASSLGQGGSPLHF.

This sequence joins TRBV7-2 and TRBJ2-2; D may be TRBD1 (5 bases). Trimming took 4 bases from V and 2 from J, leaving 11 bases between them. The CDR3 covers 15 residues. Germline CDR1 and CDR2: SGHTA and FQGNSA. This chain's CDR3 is CASSSRALNTGELFF. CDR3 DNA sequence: TGTGCCAGCAGCTCCAGGGCTTTAAACACCGGGGAGCTGTTTTTT. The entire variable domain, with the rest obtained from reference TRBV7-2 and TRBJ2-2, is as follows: GAGVSQSPSNKVTEKGKDVELRCDPISGHTALYWYRQSLGQGLEFLIYFQGNSAPDKSGLPSDRFSAERTGGSVSTLTIQRTQQEDSAVYLCASSSRALNTGELFFGEGSRLTVL.

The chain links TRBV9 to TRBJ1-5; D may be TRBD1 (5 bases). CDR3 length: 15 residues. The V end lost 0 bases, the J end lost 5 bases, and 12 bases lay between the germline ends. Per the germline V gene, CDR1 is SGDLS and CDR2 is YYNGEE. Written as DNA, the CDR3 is TGTGCCAGCAGCGTAGGGGGCAGACCGGATCAGCCCCAGCATTTT. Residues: CASSVGGRPDQPQHF.

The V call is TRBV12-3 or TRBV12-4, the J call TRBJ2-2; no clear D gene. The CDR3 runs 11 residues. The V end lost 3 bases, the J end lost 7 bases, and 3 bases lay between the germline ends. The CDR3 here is CASSLSGELFF. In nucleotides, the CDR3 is TGTGCCAGCAGTTTGAGCGGGGAGCTGTTTTTT.

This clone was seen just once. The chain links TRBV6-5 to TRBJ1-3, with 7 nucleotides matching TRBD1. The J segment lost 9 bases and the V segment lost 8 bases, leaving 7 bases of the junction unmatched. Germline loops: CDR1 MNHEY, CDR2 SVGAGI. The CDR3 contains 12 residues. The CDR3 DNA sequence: TGTGCCAGCCGTAGGACAGGTAGCACCATATATTTT. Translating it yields CASRRTGSTIYF.

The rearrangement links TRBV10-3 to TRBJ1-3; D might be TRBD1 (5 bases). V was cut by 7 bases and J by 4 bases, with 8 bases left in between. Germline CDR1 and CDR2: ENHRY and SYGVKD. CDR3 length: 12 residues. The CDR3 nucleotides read TGTGCCATCACAGGGTCGGGAAACACCATATATTTT. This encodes CAITGSGNTIYF.

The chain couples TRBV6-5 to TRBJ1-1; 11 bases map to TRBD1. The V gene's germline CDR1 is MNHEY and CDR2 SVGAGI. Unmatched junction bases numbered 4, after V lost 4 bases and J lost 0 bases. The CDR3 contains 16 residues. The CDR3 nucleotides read TGTGCCAGCAGTTCCCGGACAGGGGGCTTGAACACTGAAGCTTTCTTT. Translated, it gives CASSSRTGGLNTEAFF.

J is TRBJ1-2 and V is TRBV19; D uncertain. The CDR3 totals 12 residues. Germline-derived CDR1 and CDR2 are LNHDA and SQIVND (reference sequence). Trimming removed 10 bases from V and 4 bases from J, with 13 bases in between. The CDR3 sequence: CATRTSSYGYTF. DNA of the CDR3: TGTGCCACCAGGACTTCCTCCTATGGCTACACCTTC.

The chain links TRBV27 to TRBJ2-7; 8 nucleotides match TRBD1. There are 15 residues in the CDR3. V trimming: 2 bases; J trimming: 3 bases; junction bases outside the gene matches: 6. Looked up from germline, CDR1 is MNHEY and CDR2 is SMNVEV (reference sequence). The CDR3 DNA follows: TGTGCCAGCAGTTTAAGGGGAGGACAGGGCTACGAGCAGTACTTC. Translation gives CASSLRGGQGYEQYF.

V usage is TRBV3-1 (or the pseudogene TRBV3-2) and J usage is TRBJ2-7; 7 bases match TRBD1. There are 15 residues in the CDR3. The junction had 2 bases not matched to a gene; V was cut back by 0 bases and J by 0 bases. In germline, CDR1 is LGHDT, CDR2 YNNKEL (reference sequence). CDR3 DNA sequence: TGTGCCAGCAGCCAAGATGGGACAGTCTCCTACGAGCAGTACTTC. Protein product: CASSQDGTVSYEQYF.

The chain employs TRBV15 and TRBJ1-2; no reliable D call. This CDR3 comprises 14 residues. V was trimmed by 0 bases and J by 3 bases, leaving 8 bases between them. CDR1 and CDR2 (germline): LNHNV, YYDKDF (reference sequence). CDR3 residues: CATSREQVYYGYTF. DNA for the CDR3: TGTGCCACCAGCAGAGAGCAGGTCTACTATGGCTACACCTTC.

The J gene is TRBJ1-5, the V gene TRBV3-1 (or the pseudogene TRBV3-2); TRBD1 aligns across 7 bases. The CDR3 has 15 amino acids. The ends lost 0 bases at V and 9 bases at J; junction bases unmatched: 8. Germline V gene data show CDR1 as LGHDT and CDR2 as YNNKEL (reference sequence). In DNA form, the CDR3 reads TGTGCCAGCAGCCAAGAAGTAGGGGGCTCACTGCCCCAGCATTTT. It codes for CASSQEVGGSLPQHF.

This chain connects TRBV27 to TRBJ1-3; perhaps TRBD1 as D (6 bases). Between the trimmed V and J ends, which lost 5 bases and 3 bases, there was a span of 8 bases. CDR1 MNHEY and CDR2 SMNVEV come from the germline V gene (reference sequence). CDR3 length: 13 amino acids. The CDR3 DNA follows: TGTGCCAGCAGTCCAGGGGTTGGAAACACCATATATTTT. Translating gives CASSPGVGNTIYF.

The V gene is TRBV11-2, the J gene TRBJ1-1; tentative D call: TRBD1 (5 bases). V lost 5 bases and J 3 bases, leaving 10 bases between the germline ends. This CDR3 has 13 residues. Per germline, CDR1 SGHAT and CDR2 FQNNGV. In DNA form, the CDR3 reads TGTGCCAGCAGCGTTCGGGGGGACACTGAAGCTTTCTTT. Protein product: CASSVRGDTEAFF.